This T cell receptor (beta chain) originates from a study of blood T cell repertoires in COVID-19. In the study overall: The cDNA or gDNA used as material had been derived from T cells, B-cell-depleted T cells, or PBMCs.

This table comes from immunoSEQ multiplex PCR, and its TCRdb copy is limited to in-frame clones, with some not included. In the table there are approximately 180,000 clones, around 76% of which are singletons. The V gene's germline CDR1 is SQVTM and CDR2 ANQGSEA. Trimming removed 7 bases from V and 8 bases from J, with 15 bases in between. This CDR3 has 12 amino acids. The sequenced sample consisted of peripheral blood. This sequence originates from a woman in her seventies with acute or convalescent COVID-19. The rearrangement uses TRBV29-1 and TRBJ2-1; D possibly corresponds to TRBD2 (6 bases). The DNA of the CDR3 is TGCAGCGGGGCTGCCTGGGGGGATGAGCAGTTCTTC. Translated, it gives CSGAAWGDEQFF.